The sample holds many counts of the clone carrying this TCR beta chain. As to time point: newly diagnosed GD, antithyroid drugs for less than 3 months. PBMC-extracted RNA yielded the TCR library. These data originate in a study of regulatory T cells in long-lasting Graves disease. TCR beta libraries were built with iRepertoire HTBI primers and Arm-PCR of CDR3 regions. Original methodology: Across samples, roughly 64 TRBV and some 14 TRBJ segments were found. TCRdb reanalysed the multiplex PCR reads using MiXCR and keeps one entry per CDR3 protein. The V and J calls and clone size come from TCRdb's table, not from the authors' own analysis. The table lists about 440,000 distinct CDR3 sequences, about 15% of them singletons. The data also belong to a second study, concerning T cells in Graves' hyperthyroidism and ophthalmopathy. In that study: Graves' hyperthyroidism was deemed stable absent ophthalmopathy progression within 18 months. On the basis of clinical symptoms, serum thyroxine and TRAb, thyroid ultrasound and orbital computed tomography, diagnoses were made.

This sample comprised peripheral blood mononuclear cells (PBMCs), obtained at new diagnosis, from a patient treated with antithyroid drugs. This receptor was identified in a woman younger than 45 with Graves disease.

The CDR3 here is CASSTGGILNTEAFF. CDR3 DNA: TGTGCCAGTAGTACAGGGGGGATCTTGAACACTGAAGCTTTCTTT. This chain joins TRBV19 and TRBJ1-1; 7 bases match TRBD1. This CDR3 region has 15 residues. V dropped 4 bases and J dropped 0; count of bases not matched to a gene: 5. Germline-derived CDR1 and CDR2 are LNHDA and SQIVND (reference sequence).